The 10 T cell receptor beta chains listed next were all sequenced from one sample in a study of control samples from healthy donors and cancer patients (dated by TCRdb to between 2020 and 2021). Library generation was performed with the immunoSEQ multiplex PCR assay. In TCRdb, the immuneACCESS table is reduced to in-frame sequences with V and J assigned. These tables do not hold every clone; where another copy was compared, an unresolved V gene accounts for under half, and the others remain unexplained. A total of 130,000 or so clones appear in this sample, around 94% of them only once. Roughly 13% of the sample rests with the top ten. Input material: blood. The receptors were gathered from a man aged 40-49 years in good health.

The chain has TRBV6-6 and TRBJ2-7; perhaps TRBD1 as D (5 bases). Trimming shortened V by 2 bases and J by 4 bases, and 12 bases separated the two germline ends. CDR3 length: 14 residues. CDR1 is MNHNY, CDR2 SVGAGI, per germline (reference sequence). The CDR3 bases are TGTGCCAGCAGTTACGGGGCAGGGCGGTACGAGCAGTACTTC. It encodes CASSYGAGRYEQYF.

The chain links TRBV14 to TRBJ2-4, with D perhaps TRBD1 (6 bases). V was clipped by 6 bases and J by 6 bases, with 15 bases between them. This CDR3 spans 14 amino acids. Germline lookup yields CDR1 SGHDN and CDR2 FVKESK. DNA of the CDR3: TGTGCCAGCAGTCCTGACAGGCAAACAAACATTCAGTACTTC. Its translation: CASSPDRQTNIQYF. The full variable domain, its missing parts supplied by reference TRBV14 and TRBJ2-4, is EAGVTQFPSHSVIEKGQTVTLRCDPISGHDNLYWYRRVMGKEIKFLLHFVKESKQDESGMPNNRFLAERTGGTYSTLKVQPAELEDSGVYFCASSPDRQTNIQYFGAGTRLSVL.

DNA for the CDR3: TGCGCCAGCAGCCAACAATTGGGGGGACAGGGGTACCAAGAGACCCAGTACTTC. It yields the protein CASSQQLGGQGYQETQYF. The chain carries TRBV4-3 and TRBJ2-5, with 10 bases identical to TRBD1. Germline V lookup: CDR1 LGHNA, CDR2 YSLEER. This CDR3 has 18 residues. The V gene end was trimmed by 2 bases and the J gene end by 0 bases; junction bases not matched to a gene: 9.

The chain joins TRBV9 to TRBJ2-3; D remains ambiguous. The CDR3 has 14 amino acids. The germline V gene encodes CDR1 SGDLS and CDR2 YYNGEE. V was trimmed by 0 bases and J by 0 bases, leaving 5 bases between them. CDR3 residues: CASSVVQSTDTQYF. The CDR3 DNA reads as TGTGCCAGCAGCGTAGTGCAGAGCACAGATACGCAGTATTTT.

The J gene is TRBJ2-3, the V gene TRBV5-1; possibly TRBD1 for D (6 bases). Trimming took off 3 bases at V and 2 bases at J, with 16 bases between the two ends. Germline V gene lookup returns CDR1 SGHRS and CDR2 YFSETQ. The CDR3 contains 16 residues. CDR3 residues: CASSSQQGPDTDTQYF. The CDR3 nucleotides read TGCGCCAGCAGCTCCCAACAGGGTCCGGACACAGATACGCAGTATTTT.

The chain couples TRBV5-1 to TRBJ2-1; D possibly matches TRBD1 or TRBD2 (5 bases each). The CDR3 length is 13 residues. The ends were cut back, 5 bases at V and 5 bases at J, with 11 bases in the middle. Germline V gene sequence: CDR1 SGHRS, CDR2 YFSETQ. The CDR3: CASRSGTNNEQFF. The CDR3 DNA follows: TGCGCCAGCAGATCCGGGACGAACAATGAGCAGTTCTTC.

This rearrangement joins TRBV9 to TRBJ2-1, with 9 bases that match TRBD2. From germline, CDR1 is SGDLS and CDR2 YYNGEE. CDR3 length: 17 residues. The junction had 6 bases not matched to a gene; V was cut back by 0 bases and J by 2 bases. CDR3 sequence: CASSVGSGSTPYNEQFF. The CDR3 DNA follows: TGTGCCAGCAGCGTAGGTAGCGGGAGTACCCCCTACAATGAGCAGTTCTTC. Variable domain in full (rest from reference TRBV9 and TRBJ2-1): DSGVTQTPKHLITATGQRVTLRCSPRSGDLSVYWYQQSLDQGLQFLIQYYNGEERAKGNILERFSAQQFPDLHSELNLSSLELGDSALYFCASSVGSGSTPYNEQFFGPGTRLTVL.

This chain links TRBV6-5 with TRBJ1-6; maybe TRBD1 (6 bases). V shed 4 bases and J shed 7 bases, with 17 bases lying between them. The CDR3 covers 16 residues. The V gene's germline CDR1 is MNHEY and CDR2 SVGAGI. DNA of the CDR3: TGTGCCAGCAGTTTCGACATCTTGGGGGCAAATTCACCCCTCCACTTT. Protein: CASSFDILGANSPLHF.

In DNA form, the CDR3 reads TGCGCCAGCAGCTTGGAGGGGACAGAGAACACTGAAGCTTTCTTT. This encodes CASSLEGTENTEAFF. V is TRBV5-1 and J is TRBJ1-1; TRBD1 matches 7 bases. Germline V lookup: CDR1 SGHRS, CDR2 YFSETQ. The CDR3 length is 15 residues. The junction had 3 bases not matched to a gene; V was cut back by 0 bases and J by 1 base.

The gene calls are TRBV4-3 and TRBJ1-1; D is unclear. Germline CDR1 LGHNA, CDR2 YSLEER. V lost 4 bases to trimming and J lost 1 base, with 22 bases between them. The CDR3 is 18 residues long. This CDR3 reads CASSPIKIKGKANTEAFF. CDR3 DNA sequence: TGCGCCAGCAGCCCCATAAAGATCAAAGGGAAGGCGAACACTGAAGCTTTCTTT.